This record covers a single TCR beta chain. The entry originates in a study of blood T cell repertoires in COVID-19. Study-level information: Specimens from acute and convalescent COVID-19 originated in the United States, Italy and Spain. The analysed material was cDNA or gDNA that came from T cells, B-cell-depleted T cells, or PBMCs.

Methods used by the authors: Estimates of nucleated cell counts were drawn from the amplification of reference gene primers. The table came from immunoSEQ multiplex PCR; TCRdb's copy has only in-frame clones and leaves some out. That table supplies the V and J calls and clone size; D and trimming were determined from the DNA. Among 80,000 to 90,000 clones listed, 86% were seen once. The CDR3 totals 14 residues. Germline V gene sequence: CDR1 DFQATT, CDR2 SNEGSKA (reference sequence). The V end was cut by 3 bases, the J end by 9 bases, with 15 bases between. This sequence originates from a man older than 75 with active or convalescent COVID-19. The chain recombines TRBV20-1 with TRBJ1-6; possibly TRBD1 for D (5 bases). Sequenced input: peripheral blood. The chain's CDR3 is CSASFRQGGSPLHF. As DNA, the CDR3 is TGCAGTGCTAGTTTCCGGCAGGGAGGTTCACCCCTCCACTTT.